The sequence of this TCR beta chain was determined in a study of PD-1 blockade in classical Hodgkin lymphoma. Study results and caveats: Complete responders' baseline diversity resembled that of newly diagnosed patients.

As for this clone: Its specificity is unknown.

V gave up 3 bases and J gave up 6 bases; unmatched junction bases: 4. This CDR3 spans 16 amino acids. Germline V gene lookup returns CDR1 SGHRS and CDR2 YFSETQ. Assay: immunoSEQ multiplex PCR; the TCRdb copy retains only in-frame clones and omits some. The repertoire holds tens of thousands of clones, about nine tenths seen once, with 2.9% in the top ten. The time point is: cycle 4 day 1 (C4D1), after more than five weeks of nivolumab. Exposure to brentuximab vedotin varied, and each patient had relapsed following autologous stem cell transplantation. The patients, who had relapsed/refractory classical Hodgkin lymphoma, achieved best responses of complete response, partial response or progressive disease.

Material: peripheral blood mononuclear cells (PBMCs), obtained before the fourth cycle of nivolumab. The chain is built from TRBV5-1 and TRBJ2-2; 14 bases agree with TRBD2. The clonotype originates from a human donor with classical Hodgkin lymphoma. In DNA form, the CDR3 reads TGCGCCAGCAGCTCGATGACTAGCGGGGGGGCCGGGGAGCTGTTTTTT. Translation: CASSSMTSGGAGELFF.